This TCR beta chain was identified in a study of blood T cell repertoires in COVID-19. Study summary: COVID-19 samples from acute and convalescent phases originated in the United States, Italy and Spain. PBMCs, B-cell-depleted T cells, or T cells were the source of the cDNA or gDNA that made up the material.

Under the authors' procedure: Reference gene primer amplification gave nucleated cell count estimates. Using immunoSEQ multiplex PCR, the repertoire was profiled, and TCRdb retains in-frame clones only, with some absent. For V, J and clone size, that table is used; D and trimming come from the DNA. The sample carries 45,000 to 55,000 clones, over 70% recorded once. Trimming pared 3 bases from V and 5 bases from J, leaving 10 bases between. This CDR3 region has 13 residues. Germline CDR1 is SGHAT and CDR2 is FQDESV (reference sequence). The sequencing sample was made of peripheral blood. The gene calls are TRBV11-1 and TRBJ1-1; TRBD1 is a possible D gene (5 bases). The TCR sequence derives from a human donor with active or convalescent COVID-19. The donor label of this sample is uncertain. CDR3 coding DNA: TGTGCCAGCAGCTTCGATCGACAGACTGAAGCTTTCTTT. It specifies CASSFDRQTEAFF.